This T cell receptor (beta chain) appears in the sequencing data of a study of T cells in Graves' hyperthyroidism and ophthalmopathy. Using more than 7.5 ml of fresh peripheral blood, PBMCs were prepared. From germline, CDR1 is MDHEN and CDR2 SYDVKM. This CDR3 is built from 14 residues. Trimming removed 10 bases from V and 1 base from J, with 13 bases in between. This clonotype was picked up many times. Amplification of TCR beta CDR3 regions was performed using RNA transcripts as template. In the first-round RT-PCR of the TCR CDR3, the HTBI primer set was used. MiXCR, applied by TCRdb to the multiplex PCR reads, yields one record per CDR3 protein. The sample holds roughly 380,000 distinct CDR3 sequences, roughly 19% seen once.

V usage is TRBV28 and J usage is TRBJ2-2, with no clear D. The sequencing sample was made of blood. The source is a woman between 18 and 30 years old with Graves' hyperthyroidism. CDR3 sequence reads: CATTLGRNTGELFF. In DNA, the CDR3 is TGTGCCACCACCTTGGGCCGGAACACCGGGGAGCTGTTTTTT.